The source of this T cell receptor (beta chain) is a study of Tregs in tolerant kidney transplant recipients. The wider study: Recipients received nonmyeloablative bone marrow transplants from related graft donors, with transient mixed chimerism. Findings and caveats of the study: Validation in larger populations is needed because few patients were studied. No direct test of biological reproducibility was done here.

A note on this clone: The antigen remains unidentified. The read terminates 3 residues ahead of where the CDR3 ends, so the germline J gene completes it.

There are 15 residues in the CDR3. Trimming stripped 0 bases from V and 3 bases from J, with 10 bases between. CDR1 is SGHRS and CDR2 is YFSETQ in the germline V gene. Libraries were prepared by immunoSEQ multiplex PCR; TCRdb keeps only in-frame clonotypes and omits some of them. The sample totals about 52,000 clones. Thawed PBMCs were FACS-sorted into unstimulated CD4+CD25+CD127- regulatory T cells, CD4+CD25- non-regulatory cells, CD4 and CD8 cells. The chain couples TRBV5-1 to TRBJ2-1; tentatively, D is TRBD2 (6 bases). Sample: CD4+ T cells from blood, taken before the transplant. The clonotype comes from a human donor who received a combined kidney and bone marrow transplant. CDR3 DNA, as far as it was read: TGCGCCAGCAGCTTGGCCGGGACTGGCTACAATGAG. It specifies CASSLAGTGYNE. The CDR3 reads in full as CASSLAGTGYNEQFF.